A selection of T cell receptor beta chains follows, all from one sample in a study of blood T cell repertoires in COVID-19. Generated by immunoSEQ multiplex PCR, the TCRdb table keeps only in-frame clones and is missing some. The sample holds about 150,000 clones, approximately 85% seen once. The sequenced material came from peripheral blood. The origin of the receptors is a man between 60 and 70 years old with COVID-19, enrolled during active disease. The CDR3 runs from the conserved cysteine through the conserved F or W. D genes are given only for firm matches. Size is stated for part of the rows, as once, few or many counts, or as a class when the clone is expanded.

v_call: TRBV6-6
d_call: -
clone_size: -
j_call: TRBJ1-3
cdr3_aa: CASSPPFSVSGNTIYF
cdr3_nt: TGTGCCAGCAGTCCCCCTTTTTCGGTTTCTGGAAACACCATATATTTT

v_call: TRBV6-1
d_call: -
clone_size: -
j_call: TRBJ2-7
cdr3_aa: CASSEGAPTEQYF
cdr3_nt: TGTGCCAGCAGTGAGGGGGCGCCAACCGAGCAGTACTTC

v_call: TRBV30
d_call: -
clone_size: -
j_call: TRBJ1-5
cdr3_aa: CAWSVWGVNQPQHF
cdr3_nt: TGTGCCTGGAGTGTTTGGGGGGTGAATCAGCCCCAGCATTTT

v_call: TRBV9
d_call: -
clone_size: -
j_call: TRBJ2-1
cdr3_aa: CASSHRDSSYNEQFF
cdr3_nt: TGTGCCAGCAGCCACCGGGACTCCTCCTACAATGAGCAGTTCTTC

v_call: TRBV27
d_call: -
clone_size: -
j_call: TRBJ1-2
cdr3_aa: CASSSDSRYGYTF
cdr3_nt: TGTGCCAGCAGTTCAGACAGTCGCTATGGCTACACCTTC

v_call: TRBV6-5
d_call: -
clone_size: -
j_call: TRBJ1-4
cdr3_aa: CASSRDFSTEKLFF
cdr3_nt: TGTGCCAGCAGCCGGGACTTTAGTACCGAAAAACTGTTTTTT

v_call: TRBV5-4
d_call: -
clone_size: -
j_call: TRBJ2-2
cdr3_aa: CASSLSQGFTGELFF
cdr3_nt: TGTGCCAGCAGCTTGAGTCAGGGGTTCACCGGGGAGCTGTTTTTT

v_call: TRBV10-1
d_call: -
clone_size: -
j_call: TRBJ2-3
cdr3_aa: CASTYGGSGASTDTQYF
cdr3_nt: TGCGCCAGCACCTATGGAGGAAGCGGTGCTAGCACAGATACGCAGTATTTT

v_call: TRBV4-2
d_call: TRBD1
clone_size: -
j_call: TRBJ1-5
cdr3_aa: CASSQDPAGGGSNQPQHF
cdr3_nt: TGTGCCAGCAGCCAAGATCCGGCAGGGGGAGGTAGCAATCAGCCCCAGCATTTT

v_call: TRBV19
d_call: -
clone_size: -
j_call: TRBJ1-2
cdr3_aa: CASSIDKNYGYTF
cdr3_nt: TGTGCCAGTAGTATAGACAAAAACTATGGCTACACCTTC

v_call: TRBV24-1
d_call: -
clone_size: -
j_call: TRBJ1-2
cdr3_aa: CATSDPGAGSNYGYTF
cdr3_nt: TGTGCCACCAGTGATCCTGGGGCAGGGTCTAACTATGGCTACACCTTC

v_call: TRBV5-1
d_call: TRBD1
clone_size: once
j_call: TRBJ1-1
cdr3_aa: CASSLGGTGLNTEAFF
cdr3_nt: TGCGCCAGCAGCTTGGGGGGGACAGGCTTGAACACTGAAGCTTTCTTT

v_call: TRBV5-6
d_call: TRBD1
clone_size: few
j_call: TRBJ1-2
cdr3_aa: CASSFGGRGQGAGGYTF
cdr3_nt: TGTGCCAGCAGCTTCGGCGGGAGAGGACAGGGGGCCGGTGGCTACACCTTC

v_call: TRBV18
d_call: -
clone_size: -
j_call: TRBJ2-2
cdr3_aa: CASSPPAGHLTGELFF
cdr3_nt: TGTGCCAGCTCACCACCGGCCGGACACCTCACCGGGGAGCTGTTTTTT

v_call: TRBV6-5
d_call: TRBD1
clone_size: -
j_call: TRBJ1-2
cdr3_aa: CASSRDRDYGYTF
cdr3_nt: TGTGCCAGCAGCCGGGACAGGGACTATGGCTACACCTTC

v_call: TRBV4-3
d_call: -
clone_size: -
j_call: TRBJ1-4
cdr3_aa: CASSHRTGATNEKLFF
cdr3_nt: TGCGCCAGCAGCCACAGAACGGGGGCAACTAATGAAAAACTGTTTTTT

v_call: TRBV6-5
d_call: TRBD1
clone_size: once
j_call: TRBJ2-7
cdr3_aa: CASNRQGSTYEQYF
cdr3_nt: TGTGCCAGCAACCGACAGGGCTCAACCTACGAGCAGTACTTC

v_call: TRBV28
d_call: -
clone_size: -
j_call: TRBJ2-2
cdr3_aa: CASKEGDANTGELFF
cdr3_nt: TGTGCCAGCAAAGAGGGAGACGCGAACACCGGGGAGCTGTTTTTT

v_call: TRBV28
d_call: -
clone_size: -
j_call: TRBJ1-2
cdr3_aa: CASSLQGIYGYTF
cdr3_nt: TGTGCCAGCAGTCTTCAGGGGATCTATGGCTACACCTTC

v_call: TRBV19
d_call: TRBD1
clone_size: -
j_call: TRBJ2-1
cdr3_aa: CASSEGGTGTTVYNEQFF
cdr3_nt: TGTGCCAGTAGTGAAGGTGGGACAGGGACAACGGTCTACAATGAGCAGTTCTTC

v_call: TRBV3-1/TRBV3-2
d_call: TRBD2
clone_size: -
j_call: TRBJ2-1
cdr3_aa: CASSQVAGGNEQFF
cdr3_nt: TGTGCCAGCAGCCAAGTTGCGGGAGGCAATGAGCAGTTCTTC

v_call: TRBV19
d_call: -
clone_size: -
j_call: TRBJ1-5
cdr3_aa: CASSKAGDQPQHF
cdr3_nt: TGTGCCAGTAGTAAGGCAGGGGATCAGCCCCAGCATTTT

v_call: TRBV9
d_call: -
clone_size: few
j_call: TRBJ1-5
cdr3_aa: CASSGTGNSNQPQHF
cdr3_nt: TGTGCCAGCAGCGGAACAGGGAATAGCAATCAGCCCCAGCATTTT